The 27 T cell receptor beta chains listed next were all sequenced from one sample in a study of cytomegalovirus exposure and HLA in healthy donors. This PCR relied on a set of 60 Vbeta primers and 13 Jbeta primers. Sequencing was performed with immunoSEQ multiplex PCR; in TCRdb, only in-frame clones are kept and a portion is missing. The sample contains roughly 200,000 clones, 65% to 90% of which appear only once. Sequencing was carried out using PBMCs. The origin of the receptors is a woman aged 45 to 65 in good health and CMV-seronegative.

This rearrangement joins TRBV7-9 to TRBJ1-1, with TRBD1 matching over 9 bases. The V segment lost 5 bases and the J segment 2 bases; nucleotides outside the gene matches: 6. CDR3 length equals 15 residues. CDR1 and CDR2 (germline): SEHNR, FQNEAQ (reference sequence). CDR3: CASSNRGQGNTEAFF. The CDR3 DNA reads as TGTGCCAGCAGCAACAGGGGGCAAGGCAACACTGAAGCTTTCTTT.

This clone was counted a few times. V is TRBV7-2 and J is TRBJ1-1; D is ambiguous. V lost 1 base and J 1 base, leaving 4 bases between the germline ends. The CDR3 extends over 13 amino acids. The germline gives CDR1 SGHTA, CDR2 FQGNSA. In DNA, the CDR3 is TGTGCCAGCAGCTTAGGTCAGAACACTGAAGCTTTCTTT. Translated, it gives CASSLGQNTEAFF.

The sample holds one count of this clone. The J gene is TRBJ1-1, the V gene TRBV28, with 7 bases that match TRBD1. J gave up 9 bases and V 6 bases, and 10 bases lay outside the gene matches. Germline values: CDR1 MDHEN, CDR2 SYDVKM. The CDR3 totals 13 residues. CDR3 coding DNA: TGTGCCAGCAGCCGGATAACAGGGGAGCAAGCTTTCTTT. The encoded protein is CASSRITGEQAFF.

This CDR3 reads CASSPPGTGYYGYTF. The CDR3 bases are TGTGCCAGCAGCCCACCCGGGACAGGTTACTATGGCTACACCTTC. The chain couples TRBV7-9 to TRBJ1-2; 8 nucleotides agree with TRBD1. Germline V gene sequence: CDR1 SEHNR, CDR2 FQNEAQ (reference sequence). This CDR3 region has 15 residues. V lost 5 bases to trimming and J lost 3 bases; unmatched junction nucleotides: 8.

The V gene is TRBV11-3, the J gene TRBJ1-3; D is uncertain. The CDR3 is 14 residues long. Between the trimmed V and J ends, which lost 10 bases and 0 bases, there was a span of 13 bases. The germline V gene encodes CDR1 SGHNT and CDR2 YENEEA. The CDR3 here is CAIQSVGSGNTIYF. In DNA form, the CDR3 reads TGTGCCATCCAGAGCGTCGGCTCTGGAAACACCATATATTTT. Filled out from reference TRBV11-3 and TRBJ1-3, the complete variable domain reads EAGVVQSPRYKIIEKKQPVAFWCNPISGHNTLYWYLQNLGQGPELLIRYENEEAVDDSQLPKDRFSAERLKGVDSTLKIQPAELGDSAVYLCAIQSVGSGNTIYFGEGSWLTVV.

The rearrangement uses TRBV28 and TRBJ2-1, with TRBD2 matching over 13 bases. The V segment lost 8 bases and the J segment 7 bases; nucleotides outside the gene matches: 8. The CDR3 sequence is 15 residues long. CDR1 MDHEN and CDR2 SYDVKM come from the germline V gene. DNA for the CDR3: TGTGCCAGCGTCTTACTAGCGGGAGGGCGGAATGAGCAGTTCTTC. Protein sequence: CASVLLAGGRNEQFF.

This clone has a handful of counts. Distinct nucleotide sequences in the sample also encode this CDR3. The V and J genes are TRBV18 and TRBJ1-3; D gene ambiguous. Looked up from germline, CDR1 is KGHSH and CDR2 is LQKENI. This CDR3 is built from 14 residues. Trimming took 1 base from V and 0 from J, leaving 4 bases between them. The CDR3: CASSPQSSGNTIYF. CDR3 nucleotide sequence: TGTGCCAGCTCACCACAGAGCTCTGGAAACACCATATATTTT.

The V call is TRBV29-1, the J call TRBJ2-3; TRBD2 aligns across 12 bases. Germline CDR1 reads SQVTM; CDR2 reads ANQGSEA. The CDR3 covers 16 residues. J was trimmed by 0 bases and V by 6 bases; bases with no gene match: 7. The CDR3 spells CSVATSGSPSTDTQYF. CDR3 nucleotide sequence: TGCAGCGTCGCGACTAGCGGGAGTCCTAGCACAGATACGCAGTATTTT.

V gene TRBV28 combines with J gene TRBJ1-2; 9 bases are a match to TRBD1. V was clipped by 3 bases and J by 3 bases; unmatched bases: 5. The V gene's germline CDR1 is MDHEN and CDR2 SYDVKM. The CDR3 covers 15 residues. CDR3: CASSFRDRDYYGYTF. As DNA, the CDR3 is TGTGCCAGCAGTTTCCGGGACAGGGACTACTATGGCTACACCTTC.

A word on this clone: This sample also contains other DNA sequences that code for the same CDR3. The chain employs TRBV27 and TRBJ2-1; tentative D call: TRBD1 (6 bases). The CDR3 loop spans 13 amino acids. V lost 2 bases, J lost 5 bases, and 7 bases lay in between. CDR1 and CDR2 from the germline V gene are MNHEY and SMNVEV (reference sequence). CDR3 protein: CASSLRGNNEQFF. DNA of the CDR3: TGTGCCAGCAGTTTAAGGGGGAACAATGAGCAGTTCTTC.

The chain employs TRBV7-9 and TRBJ2-1; the D gene is possibly TRBD2 (6 bases). This CDR3 has 15 amino acids. The V end lost 3 bases, the J end lost 2 bases, and 11 bases lay between the germline ends. From germline, CDR1 is SEHNR and CDR2 FQNEAQ (reference sequence). The CDR3 protein is CASSFGVAAYNEQFF. For the CDR3, the DNA is TGTGCCAGCAGCTTTGGGGTAGCGGCCTACAATGAGCAGTTCTTC.

The rearrangement uses TRBV19 and TRBJ2-5, with 9 bases that match TRBD1. V was pared by 3 bases and J by 3 bases, with 11 bases of the junction left unmatched. Germline loops: CDR1 LNHDA, CDR2 SQIVND (reference sequence). CDR3 length: 17 residues. CDR3 sequence reads: CASSILAGTGKKETQYF. The CDR3 coding sequence is TGTGCCAGTAGTATCCTAGCCGGGACAGGGAAAAAAGAGACCCAGTACTTC. The whole variable domain, remainder taken from reference TRBV19 and TRBJ2-5, is DGGITQSPKYLFRKEGQNVTLSCEQNLNHDAMYWYRQDPGQGLRLIYYSQIVNDFQKGDIAEGYSVSREKKESFPLTVTSAQKNPTAFYLCASSILAGTGKKETQYFGPGTRLLVL.

Comment on this clone: Within the sample, other DNA sequences also encode this same CDR3. The V call is TRBV27, the J call TRBJ2-7, with D tentatively TRBD2 (5 bases). V was trimmed by 2 bases and J by 2 bases, leaving 7 bases between them. Germline values: CDR1 MNHEY, CDR2 SMNVEV (reference sequence). The CDR3 length is 13 residues. DNA of the CDR3: TGTGCCAGCAGTTTAGCGGGTACCTACGAGCAGTACTTC. As protein: CASSLAGTYEQYF.

The genes are TRBV5-1 and TRBJ2-7, with D uncertain. Looked up from germline, CDR1 is SGHRS and CDR2 is YFSETQ. Trimming left V 0 bases short and J 3 bases short, with 7 bases between. The CDR3 runs to 13 residues. CDR3 sequence: CASSLGSLYEQYF. The CDR3 nucleotides read TGCGCCAGCAGCTTGGGTTCTCTCTACGAGCAGTACTTC.

The J gene is TRBJ2-1, the V gene TRBV18; 14 positions agree with TRBD2. Looked up from germline, CDR1 is KGHSH and CDR2 is LQKENI. With V trimmed by 4 bases and J by 7 bases, 6 bases remained unmatched. This CDR3 is built from 16 residues. The CDR3 sequence is CASSLRTSGRYNEQFF. CDR3 sequence (DNA): TGTGCCAGCTCACTACGGACTAGCGGGAGGTATAATGAGCAGTTCTTC.

V and J are TRBV28 and TRBJ2-7; TRBD2 aligns across 7 bases. The CDR3 runs to 14 residues. V dropped 5 bases and J dropped 3; count of bases not matched to a gene: 7. Germline values: CDR1 MDHEN, CDR2 SYDVKM. The CDR3 spells CASSRREINYEQYF. CDR3 nucleotides: TGTGCCAGCAGTCGGCGGGAGATCAACTACGAGCAGTACTTC.

This sequence joins TRBV7-9 and TRBJ1-2, with D possibly being TRBD1 (6 bases). Per germline, CDR1 SEHNR and CDR2 FQNEAQ (reference sequence). The CDR3 length is 11 residues. V was cut by 11 bases and J by 3 bases, with 10 bases left in between. The CDR3 protein is CAGKGDYGYTF. The CDR3 nucleotides are TGTGCCGGTAAGGGGGACTATGGCTACACCTTC.

The chain couples TRBV27 to TRBJ2-1; 7 positions agree with TRBD1. CDR3 size: 15 residues. J gave up 7 bases and V 3 bases, and 9 bases lay outside the gene matches. Germline CDR1 reads MNHEY; CDR2 reads SMNVEV (reference sequence). The CDR3 is CASSLRGQGGNEQFF. The CDR3 DNA reads TGTGCCAGCAGTTTGAGGGGGCAAGGAGGAAATGAGCAGTTCTTC.

This chain links TRBV29-1 with TRBJ1-3; D gene ambiguous. CDR1 and CDR2 (germline): SQVTM, ANQGSEA. This CDR3 has 13 residues. The V end was cut by 4 bases, the J end by 9 bases, with 16 bases between. The CDR3 DNA follows: TGCAGCGTTGTGTGGGAGCTGAAAAGCACCATATATTTT. Translated, it gives CSVVWELKSTIYF.

The chain has TRBV7-2 and TRBJ1-1; no clear D. Germline V CDR1 and CDR2: SGHTA, FQGNSA. The CDR3 extends over 15 amino acids. V lost 2 bases and J lost 1, with 11 bases in between. The CDR3 region is CASSLRLAANTEAFF. CDR3 DNA: TGTGCCAGCAGCTTAAGGTTAGCGGCGAACACTGAAGCTTTCTTT.

The V gene is TRBV5-6, the J gene TRBJ2-5; D is possibly TRBD1 (5 bases). CDR3 length: 14 residues. Deletions cut 3 bases from V and 2 bases from J, with 11 bases between. CDR1 is SGHDT and CDR2 is YYEEEE in the germline V gene. CDR3 protein: CASSSTRQQETQYF. The CDR3 DNA reads as TGTGCCAGCAGCTCCACCCGACAGCAAGAGACCCAGTACTTC.

This chain uses TRBV28 with TRBJ1-5; no clear D gene. The germline V and J ends were trimmed by 8 bases and 0 bases, with 11 bases remaining between them. CDR1 and CDR2 (germline): MDHEN, SYDVKM. CDR3 length: 14 amino acids. The CDR3 DNA sequence: TGTGCCAGCGCTTCAGGATTTAGCAATCAGCCCCAGCATTTT. Protein sequence: CASASGFSNQPQHF.

The chain couples TRBV18 to TRBJ1-6; weak D call: TRBD1 (5 bases). V shed 0 bases and J shed 1 base, with 7 bases lying between them. Germline V gives CDR1 KGHSH, CDR2 LQKENI. The CDR3 extends over 16 amino acids. CDR3: CASSPPGRSYNSPLHF. The CDR3 coding sequence is TGTGCCAGCTCACCACCGGGGCGGTCCTATAATTCACCCCTCCACTTT.

The V and J genes are TRBV28 and TRBJ2-7, with D possibly matching TRBD2 (6 bases). This CDR3 comprises 16 residues. Trimming removed 7 bases from V and 6 bases from J, with 25 bases in between. CDR1 and CDR2 from the germline V gene are MDHEN and SYDVKM. CDR3 protein: CASIPSDRLGGLEQYF. The CDR3 DNA sequence: TGTGCCAGCATCCCCTCTGATCGACTAGGAGGGCTCGAGCAGTACTTC.

This clone appeared a few times. The chain joins TRBV30 to TRBJ2-3; D is perhaps TRBD2 (6 bases). The CDR3 runs to 13 residues. Germline CDR1 is GTSNPN and CDR2 is SVGIG (reference sequence). Deletions cut 1 base from V and 6 bases from J, with 11 bases between. CDR3 sequence reads: CAWSDGGSDTQYF. The CDR3 DNA reads TGTGCCTGGAGTGACGGGGGAAGTGATACGCAGTATTTT.

This chain joins TRBV5-1 and TRBJ1-2; 9 bases align to TRBD1. CDR3 size: 14 residues. Per the germline V gene, CDR1 is SGHRS and CDR2 is YFSETQ. Trimming cost V 4 bases and J 8 bases; bases outside gene matches: 9. As DNA, the CDR3 is TGCGCCAGCAGCCCGGGACAGGGAAGCTCGGGCTACACCTTC. The encoded protein is CASSPGQGSSGYTF. Supplemented by reference TRBV5-1 and TRBJ1-2, the full variable domain reads KAGVTQTPRYLIKTRGQQVTLSCSPISGHRSVSWYQQTPGQGLQFLFEYFSETQRNKGNFPGRFSGRQFSNSRSEMNVSTLELGDSALYLCASSPGQGSSGYTFGSGTRLTVV.

This clone showed up just once. The rearrangement uses TRBV19 and TRBJ2-7; 11 bases align to TRBD1. Per the germline V gene, CDR1 is LNHDA and CDR2 is SQIVND (reference sequence). This CDR3 contains 19 residues. V shed 4 bases and J 1 base; nucleotides not matched to a gene: 15. The CDR3 nucleotides read TGTGCCAGTAGTACTGATTTCCCGGGACAGGGGGAAATTTCCTACGAGCAGTACTTC. Translating it yields CASSTDFPGQGEISYEQYF.